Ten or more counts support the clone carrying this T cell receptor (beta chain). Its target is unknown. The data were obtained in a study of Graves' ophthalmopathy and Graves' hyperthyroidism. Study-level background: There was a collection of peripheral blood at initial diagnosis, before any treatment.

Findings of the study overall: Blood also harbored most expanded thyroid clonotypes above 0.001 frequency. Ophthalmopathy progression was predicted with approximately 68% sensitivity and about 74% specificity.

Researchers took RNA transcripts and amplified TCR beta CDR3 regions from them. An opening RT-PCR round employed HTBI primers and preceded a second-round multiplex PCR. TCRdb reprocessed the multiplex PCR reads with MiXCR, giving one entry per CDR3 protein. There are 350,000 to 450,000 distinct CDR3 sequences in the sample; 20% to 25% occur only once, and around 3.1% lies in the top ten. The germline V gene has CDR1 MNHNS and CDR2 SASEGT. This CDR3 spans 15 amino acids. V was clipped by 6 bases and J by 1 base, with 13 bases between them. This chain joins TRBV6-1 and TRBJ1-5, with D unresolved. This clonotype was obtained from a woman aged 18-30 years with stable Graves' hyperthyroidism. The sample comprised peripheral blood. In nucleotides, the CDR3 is TGTGCCAGCAGGGCCCTACAGAGCAGCAATCAGCCCCAGCATTTT. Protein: CASRALQSSNQPQHF.